This T cell receptor beta chain was found in a study of cytomegalovirus exposure and HLA in healthy donors. Points from the study as a whole: Sequencing artifact likely explains a cluster of highly shared sequence variants. In a later analysis, HLA-C alleles had the fewest associated TCRs, DRB1 alleles the most.

The CDR3 extends over 15 amino acids. Trimming removed 5 bases from V and 5 bases from J; junction bases left unmatched: 6. The germline V gene has CDR1 PRHDT and CDR2 FYEKMQ (reference sequence). The PCR ran on 60 Vbeta and 13 Jbeta primers. Clones were read by immunoSEQ multiplex PCR, and TCRdb kept only the in-frame ones, dropping some. The sample includes roughly 160,000 clones, 70% to 85% of them seen just once. Regarding this clone: Antigen unknown.

The material sequenced was PBMCs. V is TRBV13 and J is TRBJ2-1; 10 nucleotides line up with TRBD2. The TCR comes from a middle-aged man in good health and CMV-seronegative. The CDR3 spells CASSARLAGHNEQFF. As DNA, the CDR3 is TGTGCCAGCAGCGCCCGACTAGCGGGCCACAATGAGCAGTTCTTC.